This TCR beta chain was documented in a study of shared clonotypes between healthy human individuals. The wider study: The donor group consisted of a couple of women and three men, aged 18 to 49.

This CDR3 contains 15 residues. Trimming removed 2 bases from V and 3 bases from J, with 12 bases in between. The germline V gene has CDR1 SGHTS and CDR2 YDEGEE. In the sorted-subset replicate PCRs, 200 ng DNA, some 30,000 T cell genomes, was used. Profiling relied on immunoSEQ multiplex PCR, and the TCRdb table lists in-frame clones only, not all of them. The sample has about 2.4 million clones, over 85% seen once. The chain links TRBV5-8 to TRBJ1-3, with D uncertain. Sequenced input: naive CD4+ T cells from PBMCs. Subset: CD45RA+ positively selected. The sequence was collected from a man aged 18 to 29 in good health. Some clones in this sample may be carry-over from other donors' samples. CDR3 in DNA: TGTGCCAGCAGCTTCGGAAGCGGGGTTGGAAACACCATATATTTT. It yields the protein CASSFGSGVGNTIYF.